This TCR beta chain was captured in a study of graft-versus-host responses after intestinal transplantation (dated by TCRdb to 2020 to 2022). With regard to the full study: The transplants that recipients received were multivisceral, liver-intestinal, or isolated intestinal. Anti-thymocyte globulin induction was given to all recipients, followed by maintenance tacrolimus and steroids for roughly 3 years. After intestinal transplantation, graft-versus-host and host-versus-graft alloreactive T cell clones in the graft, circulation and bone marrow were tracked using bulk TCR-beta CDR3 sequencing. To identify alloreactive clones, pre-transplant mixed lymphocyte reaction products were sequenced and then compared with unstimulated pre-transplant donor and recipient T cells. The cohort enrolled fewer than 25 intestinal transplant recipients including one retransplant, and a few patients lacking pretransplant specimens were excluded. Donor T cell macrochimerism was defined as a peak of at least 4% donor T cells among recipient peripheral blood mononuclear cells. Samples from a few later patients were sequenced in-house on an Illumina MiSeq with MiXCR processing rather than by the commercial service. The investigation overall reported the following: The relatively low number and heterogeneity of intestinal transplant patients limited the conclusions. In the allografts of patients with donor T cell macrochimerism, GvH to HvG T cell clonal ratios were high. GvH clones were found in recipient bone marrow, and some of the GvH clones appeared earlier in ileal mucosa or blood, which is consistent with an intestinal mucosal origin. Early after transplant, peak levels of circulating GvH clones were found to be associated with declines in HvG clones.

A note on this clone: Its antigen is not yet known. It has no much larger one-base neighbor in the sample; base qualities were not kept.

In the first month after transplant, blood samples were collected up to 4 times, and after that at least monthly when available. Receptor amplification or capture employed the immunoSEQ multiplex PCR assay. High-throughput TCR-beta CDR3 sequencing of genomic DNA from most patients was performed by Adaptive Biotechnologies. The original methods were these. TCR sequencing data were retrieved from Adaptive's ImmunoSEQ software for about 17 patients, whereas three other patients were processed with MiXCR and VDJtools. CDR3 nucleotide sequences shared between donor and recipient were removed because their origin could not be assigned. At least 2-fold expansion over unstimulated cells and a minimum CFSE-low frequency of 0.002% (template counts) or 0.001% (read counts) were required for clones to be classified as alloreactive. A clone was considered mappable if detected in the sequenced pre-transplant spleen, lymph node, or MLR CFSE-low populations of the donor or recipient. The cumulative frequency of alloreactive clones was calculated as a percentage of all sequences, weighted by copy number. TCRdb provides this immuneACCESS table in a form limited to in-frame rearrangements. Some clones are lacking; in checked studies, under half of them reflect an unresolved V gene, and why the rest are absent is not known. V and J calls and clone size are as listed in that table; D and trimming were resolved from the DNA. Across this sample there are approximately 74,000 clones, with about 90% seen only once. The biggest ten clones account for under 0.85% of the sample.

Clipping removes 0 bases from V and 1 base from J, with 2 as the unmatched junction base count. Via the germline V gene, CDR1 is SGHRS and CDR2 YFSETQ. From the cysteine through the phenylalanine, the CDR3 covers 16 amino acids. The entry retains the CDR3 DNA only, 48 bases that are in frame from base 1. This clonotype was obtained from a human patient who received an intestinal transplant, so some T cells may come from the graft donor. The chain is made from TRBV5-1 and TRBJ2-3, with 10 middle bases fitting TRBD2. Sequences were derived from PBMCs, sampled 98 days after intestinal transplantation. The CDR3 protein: CASSLGAGGRTDTQYF. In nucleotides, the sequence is TGCGCCAGCAGCTTGGGAGCGGGGGGGCGCACAGATACGCAGTATTTT.